A single sample gave rise to the 21 T cell receptor beta chains below, sequenced in a study of T cells after yellow fever vaccination. TCRdb redid the calling of the 5' RACE reads with MiXCR, one entry per CDR3 protein. The sample has 350,000 to 550,000 distinct CDR3 sequences; roughly a sixth are singletons. Sequenced here: PBMCs, sampled before the yellow fever booster vaccination. The receptors were gathered from a man younger than 30 who received the YFV17D yellow fever vaccine.

The rearrangement uses TRBV5-1 and TRBJ1-5; D is unclear. Looked up from germline, CDR1 is SGHRS and CDR2 is YFSETQ. The V and J ends lost 3 bases and 5 bases respectively, with 12 bases between them. The CDR3 is made up of 14 amino acids. Here the CDR3 DNA reads TGCGCCAGCAGCTCCCGGGTCACGGATCAGCCCCAGCATTTT. Its translation is CASSSRVTDQPQHF.

The chain links TRBV6-2 or TRBV6-3 to TRBJ2-7, with a possible D match to TRBD2 (6 bases). V was clipped by 5 bases and J by 1 base, with 12 bases between them. Per the germline V gene, CDR1 is MNHEY and CDR2 is SVGEGT. This CDR3 is 14 amino acids long. The CDR3 sequence is CASSPGTYSYEQYF. The CDR3 nucleotides read TGTGCCAGCAGTCCAGGGACTTATTCCTACGAGCAGTACTTC.

A few counts support this clonotype. The chain carries TRBV4-3 and TRBJ2-1; no firm D call. Germline CDR1 is LGHNA and CDR2 is YSLEER. Trimming took 0 bases from V and 0 from J, leaving 9 bases between them. The CDR3 length is 16 residues. CDR3 nucleotide sequence: TGCGCCAGCAGCCAAGATGGGTCAACCTCCTACAATGAGCAGTTCTTC. Translating gives CASSQDGSTSYNEQFF.

There are a few counts of this clonotype. The V call is TRBV9, the J call TRBJ2-3; TRBD2 aligns across 8 bases. V trimming: 3 bases; J trimming: 2 bases; junction bases outside the gene matches: 5. The CDR3 sequence is 15 residues long. Germline V gene lookup returns CDR1 SGDLS and CDR2 YYNGEE. CDR3 coding DNA: TGTGCCAGCAGCGCCCGGGAGGGGAACACAGATACGCAGTATTTT. Translating gives CASSAREGNTDTQYF. The full variable domain, completed using reference TRBV9 and TRBJ2-3, is DSGVTQTPKHLITATGQRVTLRCSPRSGDLSVYWYQQSLDQGLQFLIQYYNGEERAKGNILERFSAQQFPDLHSELNLSSLELGDSALYFCASSAREGNTDTQYFGPGTRLTVL.

The table lists this clonotype with a few counts. The rearrangement joins TRBV29-1 to TRBJ2-7; perhaps TRBD2 as D (6 bases). CDR1 is SQVTM and CDR2 is ANQGSEA in the germline V gene. The CDR3 has 12 amino acids. The ends were cut back, 4 bases at V and 1 base at J, with 8 bases in the middle. The CDR3 sequence is CSVVEGSYEQYF. The CDR3 bases are TGCAGCGTTGTGGAGGGATCCTACGAGCAGTACTTC.

This clonotype was found a few times. This sequence joins TRBV12-3 or TRBV12-4 and TRBJ1-2, with D possibly being TRBD1 (5 bases). V dropped 5 bases and J dropped 8 bases, with 15 bases sitting between them. The CDR3 runs to 13 residues. The CDR3 nucleotides read TGTGCCAGCAGTCCGGGGGGGTCCAGAGGCTACACCTTC. Protein sequence: CASSPGGSRGYTF.

This clonotype has only a few counts. The rearrangement links TRBV10-2 to TRBJ2-3, with D perhaps matching TRBD1 or TRBD2 (5 bases each). This CDR3 region has 15 residues. Germline assignment: CDR1 WSHSY and CDR2 SAAADI. The ends were cut back, 0 bases at V and 5 bases at J, with 12 bases in the middle. DNA of the CDR3: TGCGCCAGCAGTGAGTCAGGGACCGTGGTAGATACGCAGTATTTT. This sequence encodes CASSESGTVVDTQYF.

This clonotype was observed at least ten times. The V call is TRBV10-3, the J call TRBJ1-3; 9 bases are shared with TRBD1. This CDR3 comprises 16 residues. The trim removed 2 bases at V and 0 bases at J, leaving 2 bases unmatched. The V gene's germline CDR1 is ENHRY and CDR2 SYGVKD. CDR3 protein: CAISEGQGPSGNTIYF. The CDR3 DNA is TGTGCCATCAGTGAGGGACAGGGGCCCTCTGGAAACACCATATATTTT.

The V call is TRBV6-2 or TRBV6-3, the J call TRBJ1-3, with D maybe TRBD1 (5 bases). Germline CDR1 reads MNHEY; CDR2 reads SVGEGT. V gave up 7 bases and J gave up 1 base, with 20 bases separating them. The CDR3 is made up of 17 amino acids. The CDR3 reads CASKGTAGESSGNTIYF. The CDR3 DNA follows: TGTGCCAGCAAAGGGACCGCCGGGGAAAGTTCTGGAAACACCATATATTTT.

The rearrangement joins TRBV29-1 to TRBJ1-2; D gene uncertain. The CDR3 runs to 12 residues. Germline V CDR1 and CDR2: SQVTM, ANQGSEA. Trimming removed 4 bases at V and 2 bases at J, with 8 bases between. As DNA, the CDR3 is TGCAGCGTTGGAAACCCCAACTATGGCTACACCTTC. It codes for CSVGNPNYGYTF.

The rearrangement uses TRBV5-1 and TRBJ2-7; 8 bases are a match to TRBD1. CDR1 is SGHRS and CDR2 is YFSETQ in the germline V gene. CDR3 length: 14 residues. J gave up 6 bases and V 4 bases, and 9 bases lay outside the gene matches. CDR3 in amino acids: CASSTGTGLREQYV. The CDR3, as DNA: TGCGCCAGCAGCACCGGGACAGGACTCCGCGAGCAGTACGTC.

This clonotype was seen only once. The rearrangement uses TRBV11-1 and TRBJ2-1; D ambiguous. Germline assignment: CDR1 SGHAT and CDR2 FQDESV (reference sequence). The CDR3 is made up of 14 amino acids. Trimming left V 5 bases short and J 2 bases short, with 10 bases between. The CDR3 is CASSPAPPYNEQFF. The CDR3 DNA follows: TGTGCCAGCAGCCCCGCGCCGCCCTACAATGAGCAGTTCTTC.

V is TRBV20-1 and J is TRBJ1-2; TRBD1 matches at 7 bases. Germline CDR1 reads DFQATT; CDR2 reads SNEGSKA (reference sequence). The J segment lost 0 bases and the V segment lost 4 bases, leaving 5 bases of the junction unmatched. This CDR3 has 14 amino acids. The CDR3 reads CSAISGTANYGYTF. Here the CDR3 DNA reads TGCAGTGCTATCAGCGGGACAGCTAACTATGGCTACACCTTC.

A few counts support this clonotype. The chain combines TRBV10-3 with TRBJ2-4; 9 bases map to TRBD1. The CDR3 runs 17 residues. J lost 0 bases, V lost 2 bases, and 5 bases had no gene match. Germline CDR1 ENHRY, CDR2 SYGVKD. The DNA for the CDR3 is TGTGCCATCAGTGAGCCCTACAGGGGGCGAGCCAAAAACATTCAGTACTTC. It encodes CAISEPYRGRAKNIQYF.

This rearrangement joins TRBV7-2 to TRBJ2-7; D is perhaps TRBD1 or TRBD2 (6 bases each). From germline, CDR1 is SGHTA and CDR2 FQGNSA. The CDR3 contains 15 residues. The V end was cut by 4 bases, the J end by 0 bases, with 13 bases between. CDR3 protein: CASSSTGAPSYEQYF. CDR3 nucleotide sequence: TGTGCCAGCAGCTCTACGGGGGCCCCCTCCTACGAGCAGTACTTC.

This clonotype came up a few times. This chain links TRBV3-1 with TRBJ1-5, with TRBD1 as a possible D gene (6 bases). The CDR3 runs to 16 residues. V lost 4 bases and J 1 base, leaving 14 bases between the germline ends. Germline V CDR1 and CDR2: LGHDT, YNNKEL (reference sequence). CDR3 bases: TGTGCCAGCAGCCTCGGACAGAGCACCAGCAATCAGCCCCAGCATTTT. Amino acids: CASSLGQSTSNQPQHF. Complete variable domain (other parts from reference TRBV3-1 and TRBJ1-5): DTAVSQTPKYLVTQMGNDKSIKCEQNLGHDTMYWYKQDSKKFLKIMFSYNNKELIINETVPNRFSPKSPDKAHLNLHINSLELGDSAVYFCASSLGQSTSNQPQHFGDGTRLSIL.

The chain has TRBV12-3 or TRBV12-4 and TRBJ2-1; 8 nucleotides align to TRBD2. This CDR3 is 13 amino acids long. With V trimmed by 3 bases and J by 12 bases, 7 bases remained unmatched. The CDR3 region is CASSFGSGALQFF. For the CDR3, the DNA is TGTGCCAGCAGTTTTGGTAGCGGGGCGTTGCAGTTCTTC.

The chain employs TRBV2 and TRBJ1-5; D call uncertain. This CDR3 has 13 amino acids. The V and J ends lost 8 bases and 1 base respectively, with 9 bases between them. The germline V gene encodes CDR1 SNHLY and CDR2 FYNNEI. The CDR3, as DNA: TGTGCCAGCCGGTTCAACAGCAATCAGCCCCAGCATTTT. Encoded protein: CASRFNSNQPQHF. Drawing the rest from reference TRBV2 and TRBJ1-5, the complete variable domain is EPEVTQTPSHQVTQMGQEVILRCVPISNHLYFYWYRQILGQKVEFLVSFYNNEISEKSEIFDDQFSVERPDGSNFTLKIRSTKLEDSAMYFCASRFNSNQPQHFGDGTRLSIL.

The V call is TRBV5-1, the J call TRBJ1-3; D perhaps matches TRBD1 (5 bases). The CDR3 consists of 15 residues. Trimming took off 0 bases at V and 3 bases at J, with 10 bases between the two ends. Germline CDR1 reads SGHRS; CDR2 reads YFSETQ. This CDR3 is CASSLGSGSGNTIYF. In DNA form, the CDR3 reads TGCGCCAGCAGCTTGGGATCAGGGAGTGGAAACACCATATATTTT. Full variable domain (missing parts from reference TRBV5-1 and TRBJ1-3): KAGVTQTPRYLIKTRGQQVTLSCSPISGHRSVSWYQQTPGQGLQFLFEYFSETQRNKGNFPGRFSGRQFSNSRSEMNVSTLELGDSALYLCASSLGSGSGNTIYFGEGSWLTVV.

The chain recombines TRBV7-2 with TRBJ1-1; D gene uncertain. Germline loops: CDR1 SGHTA, CDR2 FQGNSA. V was shortened by 0 bases and J by 4 bases, with 12 bases between the two germline ends. The CDR3 is made up of 15 amino acids. CDR3 sequence (DNA): TGTGCCAGCAGCTTAGCGTATACTTTGGTCACTGAAGCTTTCTTT. Protein product: CASSLAYTLVTEAFF.

This chain connects TRBV7-2 to TRBJ2-7, with D possibly being TRBD2 (5 bases). Trimming removed 2 bases from V and 6 bases from J, with 8 bases in between. Germline CDR1 SGHTA, CDR2 FQGNSA. This CDR3 has 12 amino acids. The CDR3 spells CASSLNSGEQYF. The CDR3 DNA reads as TGTGCCAGCAGCTTAAACAGCGGCGAGCAGTACTTC.